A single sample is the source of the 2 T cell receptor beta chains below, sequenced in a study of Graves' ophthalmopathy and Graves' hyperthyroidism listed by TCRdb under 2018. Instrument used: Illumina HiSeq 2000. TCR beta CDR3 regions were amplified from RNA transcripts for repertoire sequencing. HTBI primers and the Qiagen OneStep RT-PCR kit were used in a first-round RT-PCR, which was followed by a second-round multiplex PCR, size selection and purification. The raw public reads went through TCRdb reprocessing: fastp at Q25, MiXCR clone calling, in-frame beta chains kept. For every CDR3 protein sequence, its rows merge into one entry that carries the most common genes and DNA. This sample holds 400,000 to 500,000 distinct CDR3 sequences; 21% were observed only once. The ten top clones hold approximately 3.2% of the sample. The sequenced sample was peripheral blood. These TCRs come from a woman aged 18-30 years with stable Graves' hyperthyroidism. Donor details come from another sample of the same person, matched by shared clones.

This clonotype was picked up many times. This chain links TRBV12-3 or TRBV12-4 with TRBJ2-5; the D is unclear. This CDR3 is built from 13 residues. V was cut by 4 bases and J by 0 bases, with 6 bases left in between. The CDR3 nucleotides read TGTGCCAGCAGTTCAATGTACCAAGAGACCCAGTACTTC. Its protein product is CASSSMYQETQYF.

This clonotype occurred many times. The chain's CDR3 is CASSLRGLAGRYEQYF. The CDR3 DNA reads TGTGCCAGCAGTTTACGGGGACTAGCGGGCCGCTACGAGCAGTACTTC. The chain uses TRBV7-2 and TRBJ2-7; TRBD2 matches at 12 bases. CDR1 is SGHTA and CDR2 is FQGNSA in the germline V gene. CDR3 length equals 16 residues. Trimming at V came to 6 bases and at J to 3 bases, leaving 9 bases not matched to a gene.